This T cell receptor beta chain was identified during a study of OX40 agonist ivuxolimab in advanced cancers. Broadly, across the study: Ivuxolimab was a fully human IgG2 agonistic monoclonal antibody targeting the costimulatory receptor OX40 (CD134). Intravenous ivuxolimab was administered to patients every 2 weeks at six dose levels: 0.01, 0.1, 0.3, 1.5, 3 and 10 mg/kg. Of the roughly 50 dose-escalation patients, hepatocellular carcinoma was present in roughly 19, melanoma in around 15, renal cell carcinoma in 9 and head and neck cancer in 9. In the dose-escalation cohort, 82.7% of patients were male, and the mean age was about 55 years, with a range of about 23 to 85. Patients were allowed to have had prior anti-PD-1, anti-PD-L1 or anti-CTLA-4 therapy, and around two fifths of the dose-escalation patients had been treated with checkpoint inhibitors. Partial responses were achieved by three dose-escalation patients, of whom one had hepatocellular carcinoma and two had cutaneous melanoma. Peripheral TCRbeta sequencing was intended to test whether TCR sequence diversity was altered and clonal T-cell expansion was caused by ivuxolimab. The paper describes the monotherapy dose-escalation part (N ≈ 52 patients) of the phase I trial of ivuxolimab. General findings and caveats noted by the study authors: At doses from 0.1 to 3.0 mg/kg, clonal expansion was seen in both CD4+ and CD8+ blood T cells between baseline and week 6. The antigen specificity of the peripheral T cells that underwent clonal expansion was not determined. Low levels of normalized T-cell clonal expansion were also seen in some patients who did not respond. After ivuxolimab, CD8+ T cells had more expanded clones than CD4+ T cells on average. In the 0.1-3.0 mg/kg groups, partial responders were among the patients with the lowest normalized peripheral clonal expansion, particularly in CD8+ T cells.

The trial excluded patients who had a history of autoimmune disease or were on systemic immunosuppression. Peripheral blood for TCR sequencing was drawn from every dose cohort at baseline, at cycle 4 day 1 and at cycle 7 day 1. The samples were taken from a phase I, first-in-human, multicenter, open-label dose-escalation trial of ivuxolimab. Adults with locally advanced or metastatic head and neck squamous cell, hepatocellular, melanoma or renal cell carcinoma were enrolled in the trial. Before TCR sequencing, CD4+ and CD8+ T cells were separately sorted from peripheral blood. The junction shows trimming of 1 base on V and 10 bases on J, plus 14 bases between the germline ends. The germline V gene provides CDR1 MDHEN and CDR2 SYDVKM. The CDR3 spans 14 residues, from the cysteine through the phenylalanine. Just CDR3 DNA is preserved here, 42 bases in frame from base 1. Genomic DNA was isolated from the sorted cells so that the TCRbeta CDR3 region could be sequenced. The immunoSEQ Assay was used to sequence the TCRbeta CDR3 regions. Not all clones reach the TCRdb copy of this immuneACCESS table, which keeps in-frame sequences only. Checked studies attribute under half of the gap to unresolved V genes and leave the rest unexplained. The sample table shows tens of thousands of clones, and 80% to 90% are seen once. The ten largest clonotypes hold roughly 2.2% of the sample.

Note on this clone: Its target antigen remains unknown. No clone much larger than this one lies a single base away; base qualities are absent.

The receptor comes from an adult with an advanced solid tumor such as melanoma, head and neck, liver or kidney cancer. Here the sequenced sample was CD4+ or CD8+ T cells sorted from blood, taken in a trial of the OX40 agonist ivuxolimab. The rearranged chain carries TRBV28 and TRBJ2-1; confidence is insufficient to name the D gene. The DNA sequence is TGTGCCAGCAGTTTATTCGGGTTGGTCAGCGAGCAGTTCTTC. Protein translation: CASSLFGLVSEQFF.